This T cell receptor (beta chain) appears in the sequencing data of a study of shared clonotypes between healthy human individuals. Overall study context: For every donor, three CD4 naive, three CD4 memory, two CD8 naive and one CD8 memory plates were used.

Only one count was recorded for this clone. Antigen: not known. The CDR3 runs to 12 residues. The V gene's germline CDR1 is SEHNR and CDR2 FQNEAQ (reference sequence). V dropped 2 bases and J dropped 3 bases, with 5 bases sitting between them. General study results and limits: Unshared clonotypes carried lower generation probabilities than those common to all four donors. Larger estimated richness was generally seen in naive subsets than in memory subsets. Shared across a few donors were about 4.6% of the naive CD4 clonotypes.

Clones were read by immunoSEQ multiplex PCR, and TCRdb kept only the in-frame ones, dropping some. Seen here are 2 million to 2.5 million clones, 95% observed once, and the top ten hold around 0.13%. This receptor was obtained from a man aged 18 to 30 in good health. The chain is built from TRBV7-9 and TRBJ2-7; D not certain. Input material: naive CD4+ T cells sorted from blood. Specified subset: CD45RA+ positively selected. CDR3 loop: CASSLIDYEQYF. As DNA, the CDR3 is TGTGCCAGCAGCTTAATAGACTACGAGCAGTACTTC. Full variable domain (remainder filled in from reference TRBV7-9 and TRBJ2-7): DTGVSQNPRHKITKRGQNVTFRCDPISEHNRLYWYRQTLGQGPEFLTYFQNEAQLEKSRLLSDRFSAERPKGSFSTLEIQRTEQGDSAMYLCASSLIDYEQYFGPGTRLTVT.